This TCR beta chain was retrieved from a study of blood T cell repertoires in COVID-19. Study background: Researchers got acute and convalescent COVID-19 samples from the United States, Italy and Spain. Nucleic acid was either cDNA or gDNA, and it came from T cells, B-cell-depleted T cells, or PBMCs.

With V trimmed by 4 bases and J by 2 bases, 2 bases remained unmatched. The CDR3 has 14 residues. From germline, CDR1 is MNHEY and CDR2 SVGAGI. Data came from immunoSEQ multiplex PCR; TCRdb stores just in-frame clones and leaves some out. The data show about 320,000 clones, 88% seen once. In Cohort 3, a recovered donor had either two negative PCRs, clearance, or symptom resolution. The receptor was isolated from a man under 40 who had recovered from COVID-19. The material sequenced was PBMCs or T cells enriched from blood (not recorded which). The chain links TRBV6-5 to TRBJ2-1, with 7 bases matching TRBD2. The CDR3 loop reads CASSLAGPYNEQFF. CDR3 nucleotides: TGTGCCAGCAGTTTAGCGGGTCCCTACAATGAGCAGTTCTTC.